Given below is one T cell receptor beta chain in context. These data come from a study of cytomegalovirus exposure and HLA in healthy donors. A multiplex PCR was run with 60 Vbeta primers and 13 Jbeta primers. Method: immunoSEQ multiplex PCR; TCRdb's copy keeps in-frame clones and lacks some. The sample lists 200,000 to 250,000 clones; around 85% were seen once. This TCR was sampled from a man aged 50 to 59 in good health and CMV-seronegative. Material for sequencing was PBMCs.

The CDR3 spells CSANRYNEQFF. CDR3 nucleotides: TGCAGTGCCAACAGATACAATGAGCAGTTCTTC. The V gene is TRBV20-1, the J gene TRBJ2-1; D uncertain. V gave up 6 bases and J gave up 4 bases, with 7 bases separating them. Germline V gives CDR1 DFQATT, CDR2 SNEGSKA (reference sequence). This CDR3 has 11 amino acids.